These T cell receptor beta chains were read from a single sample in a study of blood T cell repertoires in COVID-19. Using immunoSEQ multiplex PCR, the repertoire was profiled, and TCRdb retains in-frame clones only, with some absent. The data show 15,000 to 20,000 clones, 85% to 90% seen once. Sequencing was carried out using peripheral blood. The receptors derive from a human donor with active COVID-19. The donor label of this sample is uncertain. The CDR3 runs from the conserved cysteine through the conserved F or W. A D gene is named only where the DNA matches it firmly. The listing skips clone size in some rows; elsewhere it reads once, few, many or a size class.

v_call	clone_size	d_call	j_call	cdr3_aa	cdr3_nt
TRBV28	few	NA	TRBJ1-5	CASSFGPGQHF	TGTGCCAGCAGTTTTGGGCCAGGACAGCATTTT
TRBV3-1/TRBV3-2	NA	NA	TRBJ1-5	CASSQGRAREPQHF	TGTGCCAGCAGCCAAGGTCGTGCCCGGGAGCCCCAGCATTTT
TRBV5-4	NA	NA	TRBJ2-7	CASSGGGRGRITYEQYF	TGTGCCAGCAGCGGGGGAGGGCGGGGGCGGATAACCTACGAGCAGTACTTC
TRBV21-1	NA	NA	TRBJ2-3	CASSPGGGTDTQYF	TGTGCCAGCAGCCCGGGGGGGGGCACAGATACGCAGTATTTT
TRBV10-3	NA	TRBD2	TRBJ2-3	CAISVGGGTDTQYF	TGTGCCATCAGTGTGGGCGGGGGGACAGATACGCAGTATTTT
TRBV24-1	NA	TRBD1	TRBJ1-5	CATSDYERQGARSNQPQHF	TGTGCCACCAGTGATTACGAGAGACAGGGGGCGCGGAGCAATCAGCCCCAGCATTTT
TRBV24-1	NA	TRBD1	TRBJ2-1	CATSDYFRGSNEQFF	TGTGCCACCAGTGATTATTTCAGGGGGTCCAATGAGCAGTTCTTC
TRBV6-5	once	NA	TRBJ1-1	CASSYSGGNTEAFF	TGTGCCAGCAGTTACTCAGGGGGGAACACTGAAGCTTTCTTT
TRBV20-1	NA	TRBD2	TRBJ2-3	CSASLGLASDTQYF	TGCAGTGCTAGTCTGGGACTAGCCTCGGATACGCAGTATTTT
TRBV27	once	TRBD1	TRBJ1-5	CASSSSRDRVEQPQHF	TGTGCCAGCAGTTCGTCCCGGGACAGGGTGGAACAGCCCCAGCATTTT
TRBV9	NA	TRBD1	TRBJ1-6	CASSPRQGASPLHF	TGTGCCAGCAGCCCAAGACAGGGCGCTTCACCCCTCCACTTT
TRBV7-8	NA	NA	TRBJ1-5	CASSLQGNQPQHF	TGTGCCAGCAGCTTACAGGGGAATCAGCCCCAGCATTTT
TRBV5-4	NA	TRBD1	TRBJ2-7	CASSLSGTGAYEQYF	TGTGCCAGCAGCCTTTCCGGGACAGGGGCCTACGAGCAGTACTTC
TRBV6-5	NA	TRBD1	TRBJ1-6	CASGTGFNSPLHF	TGTGCCAGTGGGACAGGGTTTAATTCACCCCTCCACTTT
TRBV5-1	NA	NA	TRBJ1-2	CASSSTTSGNYGYTF	TGCGCCAGCAGCTCTACCACCTCCGGGAACTATGGCTACACCTTC
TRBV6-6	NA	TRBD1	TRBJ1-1	CASSPRAGTGIENEAFF	TGTGCCAGCAGTCCTCGAGCCGGGACAGGGATTGAAAATGAAGCTTTCTTT
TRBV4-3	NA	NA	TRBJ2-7	CASSQDSKGHEQYF	TGCGCCAGCAGCCAAGATTCAAAGGGGCACGAGCAGTACTTC
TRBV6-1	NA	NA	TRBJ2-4	CASSERRTIPVKNIQYF	TGTGCCAGCAGTGAAAGGAGGACTATACCGGTCAAAAACATTCAGTACTTC